The entry that follows covers one TCR beta chain sequence. Its specificity is not known. The sample comes from a study of OX40 agonist ivuxolimab in advanced cancers. At the level of the study: Prior anti-PD-1, anti-PD-L1 or anti-CTLA-4 therapy did not bar entry, and more than 35% had some. Points from the study as a whole: Clonal expansion by week 6 occurred in CD4+ and CD8+ blood T cells (at 0.1 to 3.0 mg/kg). Undetermined was the antigen specificity of the expanded peripheral T cells.

Libraries were prepared by immunoSEQ multiplex PCR; TCRdb keeps only in-frame clonotypes and omits some of them. The repertoire has more than 95,000 clones, about 91% of them found once; the top ten carry approximately 0.32%. Sampling times: baseline, cycle 4 day 1, cycle 7 day 1. The V segment lost 3 bases and the J segment 5 bases; nucleotides outside the gene matches: 9. Germline V CDR1 and CDR2: SGHAT, FQNNGV. The CDR3 runs to 15 residues. The sequenced sample was CD4+ or CD8+ T cells sorted from blood, obtained in a trial of the OX40 agonist ivuxolimab. The origin of this receptor is an adult with an advanced solid tumor such as melanoma, head and neck, liver or kidney cancer. The gene calls are TRBV11-2 and TRBJ2-7, with 8 bases that match TRBD1. The CDR3 spells CASSFTGGVRDEQYF. CDR3 sequence (DNA): TGTGCCAGCAGCTTCACAGGGGGTGTAAGGGACGAGCAGTACTTC.